Sequencing of this T cell receptor (beta chain) was carried out in a study of blood T cell repertoires in COVID-19. On the study more broadly: From T cells, B-cell-depleted T cells, or PBMCs came the material, which was cDNA or gDNA.

The germline CDR1 and CDR2 sequences are KGHDR and SFDVKD. The CDR3 has 13 amino acids. With 7 bases removed from V and 0 bases from J, the gap between germline ends came to 7 bases. Measured with immunoSEQ multiplex PCR; TCRdb has only the in-frame clones, and not every one. The sample lists about 350,000 clones, around nine tenths seen once, with about 7.3% in the top ten. The sample consisted of peripheral blood. The source of this sequence is an older woman with COVID-19, enrolled during active disease. V is TRBV24-1 and J is TRBJ2-3; D unclear. The CDR3 is CATSEASTDTQYF. The DNA of the CDR3 is TGTGCCACCAGCGAGGCTAGCACAGATACGCAGTATTTT.